What follows describes a single TCR beta chain. This entry comes from a study of T cell changes during pregnancy in multiple sclerosis. The V gene lost 2 bases and the J gene lost 0 bases, with 17 bases spanning the gap. The CDR3 has 17 amino acids. Germline CDR1 is SGHDT and CDR2 is YYEEEE. TCRdb keeps only in-frame clones here, not all; method: immunoSEQ multiplex PCR. The table records 55,000 to 80,000 clones, 94% of them present only once. Sequencing was performed on peripheral blood, taken in the third trimester of pregnancy. The V gene is TRBV5-6, the J gene TRBJ1-1, with a possible D match to TRBD1 (5 bases). This sequence originates from a female donor with multiple sclerosis, enrolled in a pregnancy study. CDR3 amino acids: CASSFSQGRLMNTEAFF. The CDR3 DNA follows: TGTGCCAGCAGCTTTTCCCAGGGAAGATTAATGAACACTGAAGCTTTCTTT.